The rows below give T cell receptor beta chains drawn from one sample of a study of T cells in Graves' hyperthyroidism and ophthalmopathy. Using its own MiXCR run on the multiplex PCR reads, TCRdb lists one record per CDR3 protein. The data contain over 350,000 distinct CDR3 sequences, roughly an eighth of them singletons. Source material: blood. The receptors derive from a man over 45 with Graves' ophthalmopathy. Both conserved end residues are part of each CDR3. The D gene is left open where the match is weak. Not every row has a clone size; where given, it reads once, few, many or a size class.

v_call	j_call	clone_size	d_call	cdr3_nt	cdr3_aa
TRBV6-1	TRBJ1-5	many	.	TGTGCCCTAGGCAGGTCGAGCAATCAGCCCCAGCATTTT	CALGRSSNQPQHF
TRBV20-1	TRBJ1-1	many	.	TGCAGTGCTCGACAGCCAACGAACACTGAAGCTTTCTTT	CSARQPTNTEAFF
TRBV20-1	TRBJ1-2	many	.	TGCAGTGCTAGAGATGGTGGTGTGGGGCGAGACTATGGCTACACCTTC	CSARDGGVGRDYGYTF
TRBV18	TRBJ2-7	.	.	TGTGCCAGCTCACAACTAGACCGTATAGGGCAGTACTTC	CASSQLDRIGQYF
TRBV29-1	TRBJ2-1	few	.	TGCAGCGCGACGGTCCGGGTTACTGGTGAGCAGTTCTTC	CSATVRVTGEQFF
TRBV4-1	TRBJ2-1	.	.	TGCGCCAGCAGCCCCCAACAGGGTATGAGCTCCTACAATGAGCAGTTCTTC	CASSPQQGMSSYNEQFF
TRBV7-9	TRBJ2-1	.	.	TGTGCCAGCAGCTTAGAGCTCAGCGGCCTCTACAATGAGCAGTTCTTC	CASSLELSGLYNEQFF
TRBV28	TRBJ1-2	many	.	TGTGCCAGCAGTTCCTTCGGGGGGGATTTATATGGCTACACCTTC	CASSSFGGDLYGYTF
TRBV20-1	TRBJ2-7	many	.	TGCAGTGCACCCGACAACTCCTACGAGCAGTACTTC	CSAPDNSYEQYF
TRBV3-1	TRBJ2-4	many	.	TGTGCCAGCAGCCAAGGGTCTAGGCGTTTGGGGAACATTCAGTACTTC	CASSQGSRRLGNIQYF
TRBV6-1	TRBJ2-1	many	TRBD1	TGTGCCAGCAGTGAGATACCGGGACAGGGATACAATGAGCAGTTCTTC	CASSEIPGQGYNEQFF
TRBV12-3/TRBV12-4	TRBJ1-1	many	.	TGTGCCAGCAGTTTGTTGGGGCGCGGGAAGGTATTCCCTGAAGCTTTCTTT	CASSLLGRGKVFPEAFF
TRBV5-6	TRBJ2-3	few	.	TGTGCCAGCAGCGCGGCGTCTACGCAGTATTTT	CASSAASTQYF
TRBV28	TRBJ1-1	many	.	TGTGCCAGCAGTGTCACAGGTTACGAAGCTTTCTTT	CASSVTGYEAFF
TRBV6-1	TRBJ2-1	.	.	TGTGCCAGCAGTGAATCCCCCCCTGGGGAGCAGTTCTTC	CASSESPPGEQFF
TRBV3-1	TRBJ2-2	many	TRBD1	TGTGCCAGCAGCCAGGAGGGACAGGGGTCCGGGGAGCTGTTTTTT	CASSQEGQGSGELFF
TRBV2	TRBJ2-1	many	.	TGTGCCAGCGACAGCTACAATGAGCAGTTCTTC	CASDSYNEQFF
TRBV24-1	TRBJ2-5	few	.	TGTGCCACCAGTGATAGACACCAAGAGACCCAGTACTTC	CATSDRHQETQYF
TRBV27	TRBJ2-2	.	TRBD2	TGTGCCAGCAGGGAGGGACTAGCGGAATGGCGGGAGCTGTTTTTT	CASREGLAEWRELFF
TRBV30	TRBJ1-3	many	.	TGTGCCTGGACTCCTTTCTCTGGAAACACCATATATTTT	CAWTPFSGNTIYF
TRBV12-5	TRBJ2-2	.	.	TGTGCTAGTGGTTTGGCGGGGAACACCGGGGAGCTGTTTTTT	CASGLAGNTGELFF
TRBV7-9	TRBJ2-7	.	.	TGTGCCAGCAGCTCCCATACAGGCGAGCAGTACTTC	CASSSHTGEQYF
TRBV5-6	TRBJ1-5	many	.	TGTGCCAGCACCCAAACAGGAGGCGTTCAGCCCCAGCATTTT	CASTQTGGVQPQHF
TRBV15	TRBJ2-5	.	TRBD2	TGTGCCACCAGCAGAGGGGAGGGGACAGAGACCCAGTACTTC	CATSRGEGTETQYF
TRBV6-1	TRBJ1-5	.	.	TGTGCCAGCAGAGGACTCATACCCGATCAGCCCCAGCATTTT	CASRGLIPDQPQHF
TRBV2	TRBJ1-3	.	TRBD1	TGTGCCAGCAGAGCGGGACAGGACTCTGGAAACACCATATATTTT	CASRAGQDSGNTIYF
TRBV10-2	TRBJ2-5	.	.	TGCGCCAGTCTACAGGGTGCAGAGACCCAGTACTTC	CASLQGAETQYF
TRBV2	TRBJ2-7	.	.	TGTGCCAGCAGATGGGACTCAGACTACGAGCAGTACTTC	CASRWDSDYEQYF
TRBV19	TRBJ2-1	many	TRBD2	TGTGCCAGTAGTACCGGGACTAGCGGGAGCTCCTACAATGAGCAGTTCTTC	CASSTGTSGSSYNEQFF
TRBV20-1	TRBJ2-3	.	TRBD2	TGCAGTGCTATGGCGGGAGGATTCACAGATACGCAGTATTTT	CSAMAGGFTDTQYF
TRBV5-1	TRBJ2-3	many	TRBD2	TGCGCCAGCAGCTCTCGGACTAGCGGGATGGTAGATACGCAGTATTTT	CASSSRTSGMVDTQYF
TRBV19	TRBJ2-3	few	TRBD2	TGTGCCAGTAGTTCCGAAAGATACGGACTAGCGGCTAGCACAGATACGCAGTATTTT	CASSSERYGLAASTDTQYF
TRBV7-8	TRBJ1-1	many	TRBD1	TGTGCCAGCAGCCCCAGGGGGCGAATAACTGAAGCTTTCTTT	CASSPRGRITEAFF
TRBV5-1	TRBJ2-7	many	TRBD2	TGCGCCAGCAGCTTGCTAGCGGGCTACGAGCAGTACTTC	CASSLLAGYEQYF
TRBV10-2	TRBJ1-1	few	.	TGCGCCAGCAGTGATAGTGGCAACACTGAAGCTTTCTTT	CASSDSGNTEAFF
TRBV10-3	TRBJ1-4	.	.	TGTGCCATCAGTGAGTCCTCGGCTTCTGTTTGGAAACTGTTTTTT	CAISESSASVWKLFF
TRBV14	TRBJ2-1	few	TRBD1	TGTGCCAGCCGCAGACAGGGGGTTGGCAATGAGCAGTTCTTC	CASRRQGVGNEQFF